This record looks at one T cell receptor beta chain sequence and its context. Its recognized antigen is unknown. Per-base quality was not reported, and no clone a single base away is much larger than it. The collaborating institutions used their own protocols to collect whole blood in K2EDTA tubes. For TCRbeta analysis, collaborators shipped samples in one of three forms: frozen whole blood, isolated PBMCs, or DNA extracted from either of those sample types. The source of the sample is a study of blood T cell repertoires in COVID-19 (dated by TCRdb to 2020 to 2022). For the study in its entirety: Collaborator samples came from the United States, Italy and Spain and covered acute and convalescent phases of COVID-19. Where available, HLA class I and class II types were obtained from metadata supplied by the sample provider rather than from assay-based typing. The repertoires were released in a freely available public database intended as a resource for research on the immune response to SARS-CoV-2. The sample metadata nearly always contained a de-identified subject ID, COVID-19 status, age in years and sex. The material from the prospective study consisted of cDNA or gDNA derived from T cells, B-cell-depleted T cells, or PBMCs. The samples were drawn from two sources: the first 160 participants of the ongoing ImmuneRACE study, and approximately 1,300 subjects contributed by 6 global collaborators. Subjects who had been exposed to COVID-19, were actively infected with it, or had recovered from it provided the deeply sampled blood TCRbeta repertoires that made up the dataset.

CDR1 MNHEY and CDR2 SVGAGI are derived from the germline V gene. V is shortened by 2 bases, J by 5 bases, and the region joining them spans 9 bases. Taken from cysteine to phenylalanine, the CDR3 has 13 residues. The CDR3 DNA has 39 bases and is translated from base 1. TCRbeta CDR3 regions were amplified from genomic DNA using the immunoSEQ Assay, a bias-controlled multiplex PCR. The source study handled its data this way. The number of nucleated cells in each sample was estimated from the amplification of reference gene primers within the assay. To quantify the absolute abundance of each unique TCRbeta CDR3 rearrangement, sequence reads were collapsed and filtered. For each sample, productive Simpson clonality was calculated as the square root of Simpson's diversity index across productive rearrangements. Here the immuneACCESS table is served through TCRdb, limited to in-frame sequences with V and J called. Missing clones are a known gap in these copies; in checked studies unresolved V genes cover under half, and the rest lacks a known reason. Clone size and the V and J calls come from that table; the DNA yielded D and trimming. For this sample the table gives about 140,000 clones, of which roughly four fifths were detected only once. The ten largest clones take up around 8.6% of the sample.

Study-wide conclusions, independent of this receptor: Clinical and demographic metadata were provided uncurated, with the amount varying by source and participant.

The V gene is TRBV6-5 and the J gene is TRBJ1-1; too little of a D gene remains to name it. The source is a human donor in a cohort sampled during active COVID-19. Sequences were obtained from peripheral blood. The sequenced DNA is TGTGCCAGCAGTTACCGAACGGAGACTGAAGCTTTCTTT. Its protein reads: CASSYRTETEAFF.